One and the same sample provided the 30 T cell receptor beta chains below, sequenced in a study of blood T cell repertoires in COVID-19. The table came from immunoSEQ multiplex PCR; TCRdb's copy has only in-frame clones and leaves some out. The sample contains about 200,000 clones, 80% to 85% of which appear only once. The sample comprised peripheral blood. The receptors originated from a woman of 80 years or more with COVID-19, enrolled during active disease.

The sample holds one count of this clone. The chain is built from TRBV19 and TRBJ1-2; D is ambiguous. Germline assignment: CDR1 LNHDA and CDR2 SQIVND (reference sequence). V was shortened by 5 bases and J by 1 base, with 11 bases between the two germline ends. The CDR3 extends over 14 amino acids. CDR3 in amino acids: CASSARGVNYGYTF. DNA for the CDR3: TGTGCCAGTAGTGCCCGCGGCGTTAACTATGGCTACACCTTC.

CDR3 bases: TGTGCCAGCCGAGGACAGGGACCCCCAGGGGGCTACACCTTC. It is translated as CASRGQGPPGGYTF. The V and J genes are TRBV28 and TRBJ1-2; TRBD1 matches 8 bases. V shed 8 bases and J 8 bases; nucleotides not matched to a gene: 13. The CDR3 is 14 amino acids. Germline V gene sequence: CDR1 MDHEN, CDR2 SYDVKM.

V usage is TRBV29-1 and J usage is TRBJ1-1; D is undetermined. Germline CDR1 SQVTM, CDR2 ANQGSEA. The CDR3 spans 11 residues. The germline V and J ends were trimmed by 5 bases and 6 bases, with 10 bases remaining between them. CDR3 nucleotides: TGCAGCGTTCGGACTATCGCTGAAGCTTTCTTT. This sequence encodes CSVRTIAEAFF.

The DNA of the CDR3 is TGTGCCAGCAGTCCCCTGGGCAGGGGGAATCGCTATAATTCACCCCTCCACTTT. It encodes CASSPLGRGNRYNSPLHF. The chain is built from TRBV27 and TRBJ1-6; TRBD1 matches 7 bases. The CDR3 is 18 residues long. The germline gives CDR1 MNHEY, CDR2 SMNVEV (reference sequence). The junction had 13 bases not matched to a gene; V was cut back by 5 bases and J by 3 bases.

About this clone itself: Other DNA sequences in the sample encode the same CDR3. The genes are TRBV18 and TRBJ1-2; weak D call: TRBD1 (5 bases). CDR3 length: 12 residues. Trimming pared 1 base from V and 10 bases from J, leaving 10 bases between. Germline CDR1 reads KGHSH; CDR2 reads LQKENI. The CDR3 nucleotides read TGTGCCAGCTCACCACTTACAGGAGACTACACCTTC. Residues: CASSPLTGDYTF.

Concerning this clone: A far larger clone is just one base off, so this is likely a read error. The J gene is TRBJ2-1, the V gene TRBV3-1 (or the pseudogene TRBV3-2); 7 bases map to TRBD1. The V gene end was trimmed by 4 bases and the J gene end by 9 bases; junction bases not matched to a gene: 3. The CDR3 length is 12 residues. Germline CDR1 LGHDT, CDR2 YNNKEL (reference sequence). CDR3 bases: TGTGCCAGCAGCCTCAGGGGGACTGAGCAGTTCTTC. It yields the protein CASSLRGTEQFF.

The chain employs TRBV10-2 and TRBJ1-2; D gene unclear. Trimming took 7 bases from V and 4 from J, leaving 13 bases between them. The CDR3 has 13 amino acids. Germline V gene lookup returns CDR1 WSHSY and CDR2 SAAADI. CDR3 amino acids: CASTGLRVYGYTF. The CDR3 nucleotides read TGCGCCAGCACTGGGCTTCGTGTCTATGGCTACACCTTC.

This chain links TRBV5-1 with TRBJ1-1; D might be TRBD1 (5 bases). V lost 4 bases to trimming and J lost 4 bases, with 20 bases between them. Germline V CDR1 and CDR2: SGHRS, YFSETQ. The length of the CDR3 is 16 residues. The DNA for the CDR3 is TGCGCCAGCAGCCCGAGGCTACAGGAAGGGGCCACTGAAGCTTTCTTT. This codes for CASSPRLQEGATEAFF.

This clone appeared once. The chain uses TRBV7-2 and TRBJ1-2; D is unresolved. CDR1 and CDR2 (germline): SGHTA, FQGNSA. Trimming shortened V by 2 bases and J by 4 bases, and 11 bases separated the two germline ends. The CDR3 totals 14 residues. The CDR3, as DNA: TGTGCCAGCAGCTTACAACAGCTCTTCTATGGCTACACCTTC. Protein: CASSLQQLFYGYTF.

V is TRBV30 and J is TRBJ1-5; D is undetermined. The germline gives CDR1 GTSNPN, CDR2 SVGIG (reference sequence). The CDR3 has 14 residues. Trimming cost V 0 bases and J 4 bases, with 10 bases left between them. The CDR3 region has the DNA TGTGCCTGGAGTGTACGAAGCGTTAATCAGCCCCAGCATTTT. Residues: CAWSVRSVNQPQHF.

This clone was seen only once. The chain joins TRBV28 to TRBJ2-1; a weak D match, TRBD2 (5 bases). Trimming pared 8 bases from V and 4 bases from J, leaving 24 bases between. This CDR3 is 17 amino acids long. Per germline, CDR1 MDHEN and CDR2 SYDVKM. Here the CDR3 DNA reads TGTGCCAGCCGTTCTCCCCATAGCGAGAGCGATTACAATGAGCAGTTCTTC. Translating it yields CASRSPHSESDYNEQFF. Full variable domain (missing parts from reference TRBV28 and TRBJ2-1): DVKVTQSSRYLVKRTGEKVFLECVQDMDHENMFWYRQDPGLGLRLIYFSYDVKMKEKGDIPEGYSVSREKKERFSLILESASTNQTSMYLCASRSPHSESDYNEQFFGPGTRLTVL.

V usage is TRBV30 and J usage is TRBJ2-1; 14 bases line up with TRBD2. CDR3 length equals 16 residues. The V gene end was trimmed by 3 bases and the J gene end by 7 bases; junction bases not matched to a gene: 8. Germline V gene sequence: CDR1 GTSNPN, CDR2 SVGIG (reference sequence). The CDR3 region is CAWSRWTSGRNNEQFF. The CDR3 region has the DNA TGTGCCTGGAGCCGGTGGACTAGCGGGAGGAATAATGAGCAGTTCTTC. Full variable domain (rest looked up from reference TRBV30 and TRBJ2-1): SQTIHQWPATLVQPVGSPLSLECTVEGTSNPNLYWYRQAAGRGLQLLFYSVGIGQISSEVPQNLSASRPQDRQFILSSKKLLLSDSGFYLCAWSRWTSGRNNEQFFGPGTRLTVL.

This chain joins TRBV24-1 and TRBJ2-1, with a possible D match to TRBD2 (6 bases). CDR1 and CDR2 from the germline V gene are KGHDR and SFDVKD. This CDR3 comprises 17 residues. The V end lost 3 bases, the J end lost 4 bases, and 18 bases lay between the germline ends. CDR3 nucleotide sequence: TGTGCCACCAGTGATGGGGCGGCGGGGAGAGGATACAATGAGCAGTTCTTC. It codes for CATSDGAAGRGYNEQFF.

The chain uses TRBV5-1 and TRBJ2-2; D might be TRBD2 (6 bases). With 7 bases removed from V and 0 bases from J, the gap between germline ends came to 13 bases. The CDR3 is 15 residues long. The germline V gene has CDR1 SGHRS and CDR2 YFSETQ. CDR3 loop: CASSRERSNTGELFF. CDR3 sequence (DNA): TGCGCCAGCTCCCGGGAGCGTTCGAACACCGGGGAGCTGTTTTTT.

The chain is built from TRBV25-1 and TRBJ1-2; 10 bases are shared with TRBD1. Unmatched junction bases numbered 13, after V lost 4 bases and J lost 8 bases. This CDR3 region has 16 residues. Germline V lookup: CDR1 MGHDK, CDR2 SYGVNS. CDR3 DNA: TGTGCCAGCAGTGGCTTCACCGGGACAGGGGAGATCGGCTACACCTTC. Translating gives CASSGFTGTGEIGYTF.

Only a few counts were recorded for this clone. V gene TRBV19 combines with J gene TRBJ1-3; D might be TRBD1 (6 bases). Trimming pared 6 bases from V and 2 bases from J, leaving 14 bases between. This CDR3 region has 15 residues. Germline V lookup: CDR1 LNHDA, CDR2 SQIVND (reference sequence). The CDR3 DNA sequence: TGTGCCAGTAGCAGGGGAACACAAACTGGAAACACCATATATTTT. It yields the protein CASSRGTQTGNTIYF.

The chain joins TRBV27 to TRBJ1-5; TRBD1 might be the D (5 bases). Germline assignment: CDR1 MNHEY and CDR2 SMNVEV (reference sequence). This CDR3 is 14 amino acids long. V was shortened by 3 bases and J by 4 bases, with 10 bases between the two germline ends. CDR3 in DNA: TGTGCCAGCAGTTTTTGGGGGGAAAATCAGCCCCAGCATTTT. As protein: CASSFWGENQPQHF.

This chain links TRBV11-2 with TRBJ1-2; tentative D call: TRBD1 (6 bases). The CDR3 is 14 residues long. CDR1 SGHAT and CDR2 FQNNGV come from the germline V gene. V shed 6 bases and J shed 5 bases, with 16 bases lying between them. Here the CDR3 DNA reads TGTGCCAGCAGACTGGGGGGGGCGGAGTATGGCTACACCTTC. It specifies CASRLGGAEYGYTF.

This rearrangement joins TRBV2 to TRBJ2-1; the match to TRBD1 covers 9 bases. Germline V gene sequence: CDR1 SNHLY, CDR2 FYNNEI. The trim removed 6 bases at V and 4 bases at J, leaving 7 bases unmatched. The CDR3 totals 15 residues. CDR3: CASSLDRGVYNEQFF. The CDR3 region has the DNA TGTGCCAGCAGCCTGGACAGGGGTGTTTACAATGAGCAGTTCTTC.

A single count supports this clone. Relative to the germline gene, one junction end is altered; a read error may explain this. Additional DNA sequences in this sample encode the identical CDR3. The V call is TRBV29-1, the J call TRBJ2-5, with 7 bases lining up with TRBD1. This CDR3 spans 14 amino acids. Germline assignment: CDR1 SQVTM and CDR2 ANQGSEA. This CDR3 is CSVEGTGDPETQYF. In DNA form, the CDR3 reads TGCAGCGTTGAAGGGACAGGTGACCCCGAGACTCAGTACTTC.

The chain uses TRBV7-8 and TRBJ1-3; D is uncertain. CDR3 length equals 15 residues. Germline values: CDR1 SGHVS, CDR2 FQNEAQ. Trimming cost V 1 base and J 1 base, with 8 bases left between them. The DNA of the CDR3 is TGTGCCAGCAGCTTAGGGGGAGGATCTGGAAACACCATATATTTT. Protein sequence: CASSLGGGSGNTIYF.

This clone turned up a few times. This chain uses TRBV7-9 with TRBJ2-1, with a possible D match to TRBD2 (6 bases). Between the trimmed V and J ends, which lost 6 bases and 4 bases, there was a span of 19 bases. This CDR3 has 16 residues. Germline V CDR1 and CDR2: SEHNR, FQNEAQ (reference sequence). The CDR3: CASSRREPSLYNEQFF. The CDR3 DNA follows: TGTGCCAGCAGTCGCCGGGAGCCATCCCTATACAATGAGCAGTTCTTC.

The rearrangement uses TRBV5-1 and TRBJ2-1, with 8 nucleotides matching TRBD2. With V trimmed by 2 bases and J by 1 base, 2 bases remained unmatched. CDR1 is SGHRS, CDR2 YFSETQ, per germline. This CDR3 has 15 amino acids. In DNA, the CDR3 is TGCGCCAGCAGCTTAGCTAGCGGGTCCTACAATGAGCAGTTCTTC. Its translation: CASSLASGSYNEQFF.

The V call is TRBV6-5, the J call TRBJ1-5, with a tentative D call TRBD1 (5 bases). The CDR3 runs to 12 residues. Germline values: CDR1 MNHEY, CDR2 SVGAGI. Trimming took 4 bases from V and 9 from J, leaving 10 bases between them. CDR3 region: CASSSAGGPQHF. CDR3 coding DNA: TGTGCCAGCAGTTCGGCCGGGGGGCCCCAGCATTTT.

CDR3 protein: CASSEGSSGLPPEQFF. CDR3 bases: TGTGCCAGCAGCGAGGGATCTAGCGGTTTACCCCCTGAGCAGTTCTTC. This chain uses TRBV9 with TRBJ2-1, with 7 nucleotides matching TRBD2. The J segment lost 9 bases and the V segment lost 3 bases, leaving 15 bases of the junction unmatched. Germline V gene lookup returns CDR1 SGDLS and CDR2 YYNGEE. The CDR3 loop spans 16 amino acids.

The chain has TRBV6-5 and TRBJ1-2; perhaps TRBD1 as D (6 bases). Germline CDR1 MNHEY, CDR2 SVGAGI. The CDR3 has 13 residues. Trimming pared 5 bases from V and 8 bases from J, leaving 15 bases between. This chain's CDR3 is CASSRGAGVGYTF. CDR3 DNA: TGTGCCAGCAGTAGAGGGGCAGGGGTCGGCTACACCTTC.

V is TRBV27 and J is TRBJ2-1, with 12 bases fitting TRBD2. Trimming took 0 bases from V and 9 from J; bases not matched to a gene: 9. This CDR3 comprises 17 residues. Germline V gene sequence: CDR1 MNHEY, CDR2 SMNVEV (reference sequence). The CDR3 protein is CASSLSLAGGPSSEQFF. CDR3 bases: TGTGCCAGCAGTTTATCGCTAGCGGGAGGGCCGAGTAGTGAGCAGTTCTTC.

This clone was detected many times. V is TRBV4-1 and J is TRBJ2-7, with 9 bases lining up with TRBD1. Per germline, CDR1 MGHRA and CDR2 YSYEKL. With V trimmed by 4 bases and J by 7 bases, 11 bases remained unmatched. This CDR3 has 15 amino acids. The DNA of the CDR3 is TGCGCCAGCAGCCCCCACGGGACAGGGAATGAAGAGCAGTACTTC. The encoded protein is CASSPHGTGNEEQYF.

The chain uses TRBV19 and TRBJ1-3, with D maybe TRBD1 (5 bases). Per germline, CDR1 LNHDA and CDR2 SQIVND (reference sequence). The CDR3 covers 13 residues. V was clipped by 8 bases and J by 4 bases, with 12 bases between them. For the CDR3, the DNA is TGTGCCAGTTCTGAGACAGACGGAAACACCATATATTTT. The encoded protein is CASSETDGNTIYF.

V usage is TRBV4-1 and J usage is TRBJ1-1; D is uncertain. Trimming removed 0 bases at V and 5 bases at J, with 13 bases between. The germline gives CDR1 MGHRA, CDR2 YSYEKL. This CDR3 contains 15 residues. The CDR3 reads CASSQEGIRRTEAFF. The CDR3 DNA follows: TGCGCCAGCAGCCAAGAGGGGATTCGGAGGACTGAAGCTTTCTTT.